A single sample gave rise to the 21 T cell receptor beta chains below, sequenced in a study of T-cell reconstitution after alpha-beta-depleted transplantation in children. The library targeted TCRbeta and was prepared with unique molecular identifiers. TCRdb recomputed calls from the PCR reads with MiXCR, one row per CDR3 protein. Of around 100,000 distinct CDR3 sequences in the sample, over 9% were seen once. Sequencing used PBMCs, obtained before TCRalphabeta/CD19-depleted stem cell transplant. Receptor source: a boy younger than 10 with acute lymphoblastic leukemia, due to receive a stem cell transplant.

This chain connects TRBV7-9 to TRBJ2-5, with 7 positions matching TRBD2. CDR1 and CDR2 from the germline V gene are SEHNR and FQNEAQ (reference sequence). The CDR3 runs to 16 residues. After removal of 2 bases from V and 5 bases from J, the junction contained 11 bases not matched to a gene. The DNA of the CDR3 is TGTGCCAGCAGCTTATTCGGGCTAGCGGATGTGGAGACCCAGTACTTC. This translates into CASSLFGLADVETQYF.

This clonotype was seen at least ten times. The chain is built from TRBV5-1 and TRBJ1-2, with D perhaps TRBD1 (5 bases). In germline, CDR1 is SGHRS, CDR2 YFSETQ. V was clipped by 0 bases and J by 8 bases, with 8 bases between them. This CDR3 comprises 12 residues. DNA of the CDR3: TGCGCCAGCAGCTTGGCGGGACGCGGCTACACCTTC. Protein: CASSLAGRGYTF.

The J gene is TRBJ2-1, the V gene TRBV5-1, with 9 bases that match TRBD2. This CDR3 has 15 amino acids. Per germline, CDR1 SGHRS and CDR2 YFSETQ. J was trimmed by 9 bases and V by 2 bases; bases with no gene match: 9. The CDR3 DNA is TGCGCCAGCAGCTTTGCGGGAGGGCGGCAGGGTGAGCAGTTCTTC. Its translation is CASSFAGGRQGEQFF.

This clonotype was counted a few times. This chain links TRBV27 with TRBJ2-3, with a tentative D call TRBD1 (5 bases). Germline loops: CDR1 MNHEY, CDR2 SMNVEV (reference sequence). The CDR3 runs 15 residues. Trimming shortened V by 5 bases and J by 6 bases, and 18 bases separated the two germline ends. The CDR3 sequence: CASSLTPSGQDTQYF. DNA for the CDR3: TGTGCCAGCAGTCTTACCCCTTCAGGGCAGGATACGCAGTATTTT.

This clonotype was seen repeatedly, ten times or more. The rearrangement links TRBV18 to TRBJ2-4; D unclear. The V end lost 3 bases, the J end lost 7 bases, and 10 bases lay between the germline ends. The CDR3 is made up of 13 amino acids. Per the germline V gene, CDR1 is KGHSH and CDR2 is LQKENI. The CDR3 DNA sequence: TGTGCCAGCTCACCCGATACAGAGAACATTCAGTACTTC. Its translation is CASSPDTENIQYF.

This rearrangement joins TRBV6-5 to TRBJ1-4; D remains unclear. The CDR3 has 15 amino acids. V lost 4 bases and J lost 4, with 13 bases in between. Germline CDR1 MNHEY, CDR2 SVGAGI. The CDR3 region has the DNA TGTGCCAGCAGTTCCCTCCGGAAAATTAATGAAAAACTGTTTTTT. It yields the protein CASSSLRKINEKLFF.

CDR3 DNA sequence: TGCAGTGCTACCCGAGTGGGGAGGAACACTGAAGCTTTCTTT. This translates into CSATRVGRNTEAFF. The chain employs TRBV20-1 and TRBJ1-1; D not certain. Germline assignment: CDR1 DFQATT and CDR2 SNEGSKA (reference sequence). The CDR3 loop spans 14 amino acids. Deletions cut 4 bases from V and 1 base from J, with 13 bases between.

This clonotype was detected ten times or more. This chain joins TRBV7-9 and TRBJ2-3; the D gene is possibly TRBD2 (6 bases). Between the trimmed V and J ends, which lost 2 bases and 0 bases, there was a span of 9 bases. The CDR3 has 15 residues. CDR1 is SEHNR, CDR2 FQNEAQ, per germline (reference sequence). CDR3 in DNA: TGTGCCAGCAGCTTATTTGGGACTAGCACAGATACGCAGTATTTT. Translated: CASSLFGTSTDTQYF.

This clonotype has only a few counts. This sequence joins TRBV7-8 and TRBJ1-5; unclear D gene. The CDR3 is 15 residues long. V lost 0 bases to trimming and J lost 3 bases, with 9 bases between them. The V gene's germline CDR1 is SGHVS and CDR2 FQNEAQ. CDR3 sequence (DNA): TGTGCCAGCAGCTTAGCGGCAGTCAACAATCAGCCCCAGCATTTT. Translated, it gives CASSLAAVNNQPQHF.

Ten or more counts support this clonotype. The chain joins TRBV12-3 or TRBV12-4 to TRBJ1-5; unclear D gene. The V end lost 3 bases, the J end lost 0 bases, and 6 bases lay between the germline ends. This CDR3 is built from 14 residues. Written as DNA, the CDR3 is TGTGCCAGCAGTTTTGGATATAGCAATCAGCCCCAGCATTTT. The encoded protein is CASSFGYSNQPQHF.

This sequence joins TRBV5-1 and TRBJ1-2; unclear D gene. Trimming left V 0 bases short and J 2 bases short, with 11 bases between. CDR3 length: 15 residues. Germline values: CDR1 SGHRS, CDR2 YFSETQ. The CDR3 coding sequence is TGCGCCAGCAGCTTGGCCGACGCCCGAAACTATGGCTACACCTTC. This translates into CASSLADARNYGYTF.

The chain recombines TRBV7-8 with TRBJ2-7, with TRBD2 matching 9 bases. The germline V gene encodes CDR1 SGHVS and CDR2 FQNEAQ. The CDR3 sequence is 14 residues long. The V gene end was trimmed by 4 bases and the J gene end by 4 bases; junction bases not matched to a gene: 5. CDR3 bases: TGTGCCAGCAGCTCCCGACTAGCGGCTTACGAGCAGTACTTC. Translation gives CASSSRLAAYEQYF. The full variable domain, rest sourced from reference TRBV7-8 and TRBJ2-7, is GAGVSQSPRYKVAKRGQDVALRCDPISGHVSLFWYQQALGQGPEFLTYFQNEAQLDKSGLPSDRFFAERPEGSVSTLKIQRTQQEDSAVYLCASSSRLAAYEQYFGPGTRLTVT.

This clonotype has more than one count but fewer than ten. J is TRBJ2-7 and V is TRBV7-2; tentative D call: TRBD2 (6 bases). From germline, CDR1 is SGHTA and CDR2 FQGNSA. CDR3 length equals 16 residues. V was cut by 3 bases and J by 7 bases, with 22 bases left in between. As DNA, the CDR3 is TGTGCCAGCAGCTTTCTTGGCGGGACTTTCATCTATGAGCAGTACTTC. Encoded protein: CASSFLGGTFIYEQYF.

The rearrangement uses TRBV27 and TRBJ2-3, with D perhaps given as TRBD1 or TRBD2 (6 bases each). Deletions cut 3 bases from V and 8 bases from J, with 9 bases between. This CDR3 has 12 residues. Per germline, CDR1 MNHEY and CDR2 SMNVEV (reference sequence). DNA for the CDR3: TGTGCCAGCAGTTTGGGGGGCAGTACGCAGTATTTT. This sequence encodes CASSLGGSTQYF.

This clonotype was seen repeatedly, ten times or more. The gene calls are TRBV9 and TRBJ2-5, with TRBD2 matching 8 bases. V dropped 0 bases and J dropped 5; count of bases not matched to a gene: 6. Germline values: CDR1 SGDLS, CDR2 YYNGEE. The CDR3 runs 15 residues. CDR3 DNA: TGTGCCAGCAGCGTAGCCGCGGGAGGCGGTGAGACCCAGTACTTC. Its translation is CASSVAAGGGETQYF.

J is TRBJ1-4 and V is TRBV5-1; D might be TRBD1 (5 bases). The ends were cut back, 4 bases at V and 6 bases at J, with 10 bases in the middle. CDR3 length: 13 amino acids. Germline V gene lookup returns CDR1 SGHRS and CDR2 YFSETQ. For the CDR3, the DNA is TGCGCCAGCAGCCTGGGACCGGATGAAAAACTGTTTTTT. It codes for CASSLGPDEKLFF.

About this clonotype itself: One junction end disagrees with the germline gene, perhaps due to a read error. The chain employs TRBV4-1 and TRBJ2-1, with 7 bases fitting TRBD2. Germline V gene data show CDR1 as MGHRA and CDR2 as YSYEKL. CDR3 length: 16 residues. The CDR3 protein is CASSQDSAGVGNEQLF. DNA of the CDR3: TGCGCCAGCAGCCAAGATTCGGCGGGAGTCGGGAATGAGCAGCTCTTC.

This clonotype was recorded only once. A much bigger clone sits one base away, suggesting this may be a read error. This sequence joins TRBV5-5 and TRBJ1-1; 7 nucleotides line up with TRBD1. V was pared by 1 base and J by 5 bases, with 5 bases of the junction left unmatched. In germline, CDR1 is SGHKS, CDR2 YYEKEE (reference sequence). The CDR3 runs to 14 residues. The CDR3 nucleotides read TGTGCCAGCAGCTTGACAGGGGAAGGGACTGAAGCTTTCTTT. Its protein is CASSLTGEGTEAFF.

The chain links TRBV7-8 to TRBJ2-7, with 8 bases identical to TRBD1. Germline-derived CDR1 and CDR2 are SGHVS and FQNEAQ. Trimming cost V 6 bases and J 6 bases; bases outside gene matches: 10. The CDR3 spans 14 residues. CDR3 in amino acids: CASSHGSTGVEQYF. The CDR3 bases are TGTGCCAGCAGTCATGGGTCGACAGGGGTCGAGCAGTACTTC.

The sample holds a few counts of this clonotype. The chain couples TRBV28 to TRBJ2-7, with no clear D. V dropped 8 bases and J dropped 4 bases, with 18 bases sitting between them. The CDR3 covers 14 residues. Germline V gives CDR1 MDHEN, CDR2 SYDVKM. CDR3 residues: CASRNPHHPYEQYF. As DNA, the CDR3 is TGTGCCAGCCGCAATCCGCATCATCCTTACGAGCAGTACTTC.

This clonotype has ten or more counts. V is TRBV29-1 and J is TRBJ1-3; possible D gene TRBD1, 5 bases. Germline lookup yields CDR1 SQVTM and CDR2 ANQGSEA. The CDR3 length is 12 residues. V was pared by 4 bases and J by 6 bases, with 10 bases between. Written as DNA, the CDR3 is TGCAGCGTTGTACAGGCCGCAAACACCATATATTTT. This encodes CSVVQAANTIYF.